Listed below are T cell receptor beta chains from one sample, sequenced in a study of cytomegalovirus exposure and HLA in healthy donors. Libraries were prepared by immunoSEQ multiplex PCR; TCRdb keeps only in-frame clonotypes and omits some of them. The sample yields approximately 94,000 clones, 76% seen once. Specimen: PBMCs. Receptors were obtained from a man between 25 and 39 years old in good health and CMV-seropositive. Each CDR3 is given with its conserved first and last residue. The order of the fields is J gene, clone size, V gene, D gene, CDR3 protein, CDR3 DNA. The D gene is left open where the match is weak. Where a row states a size, it is once, few, many or the class of an expanded clone; other rows omit it.

>TRBJ1-2|.|TRBV5-1|.
CASSRENTVKGYTF
TGCGCCAGCAGCCGTGAGAATACGGTAAAGGGCTACACCTTC
>TRBJ1-1|.|TRBV6-1|.
CASSEAYLGGNTEAFF
TGTGCCAGCAGTGAAGCTTATCTGGGGGGGAACACTGAAGCTTTCTTT
>TRBJ2-7|once|TRBV29-1|.
CSVVSVNEQYF
TGCAGCGTTGTATCGGTTAACGAGCAGTACTTC
>TRBJ2-6|.|TRBV7-9|.
CASRKTYPSGANVLTF
TGTGCCAGCAGAAAAACCTACCCCTCTGGGGCCAACGTCCTGACTTTC
>TRBJ1-1|few|TRBV6-5|.
CASSSPSGLSGTEAFF
TGTGCCAGCAGTTCTCCCTCGGGGTTGAGTGGGACTGAAGCTTTCTTT
>TRBJ1-5|.|TRBV4-2|.
CASSQDRVNQPQHF
TGTGCCAGCAGCCAAGACAGGGTGAATCAGCCCCAGCATTTT
>TRBJ2-1|.|TRBV2|.
CATLRNNEQFF
TGTGCCACCCTACGAAACAATGAGCAGTTCTTC
>TRBJ2-5|.|TRBV2|TRBD1
CASRDRQGIQETQYF
TGTGCCAGCAGAGACAGACAGGGGATTCAAGAGACCCAGTACTTC
>TRBJ1-5|.|TRBV6-6|TRBD1
CASRPRGPVQPQHF
TGTGCCAGCAGGCCCAGGGGGCCCGTTCAGCCCCAGCATTTT
>TRBJ2-1|.|TRBV2|TRBD2
CASSALAGYNEQFF
TGTGCCAGCAGCGCATTAGCGGGGTACAATGAGCAGTTCTTC
>TRBJ1-1|.|TRBV27|TRBD1
CASSRTGGTLLAFF
TGTGCCAGCAGTCGGACAGGGGGCACTCTCTTAGCTTTCTTT
>TRBJ2-7|.|TRBV9|.
CASSVQGGNYEQYF
TGTGCCAGCAGCGTACAGGGTGGAAACTACGAGCAGTACTTC
>TRBJ1-4|.|TRBV7-2|.
CASSPSGVTNEKLFF
TGTGCCAGCAGCCCCAGCGGGGTGACTAATGAAAAACTGTTTTTT
>TRBJ1-1|.|TRBV20-1|.
CSALGAEAFF
TGCAGTGCTTTAGGGGCAGAAGCTTTCTTT
>TRBJ2-7|.|TRBV5-6|TRBD1
CASSSIERGPLTYEQYF
TGTGCCAGCAGCTCCATCGAAAGGGGGCCTCTTACCTACGAGCAGTACTTC
>TRBJ2-1|.|TRBV7-2|.
CASSLDPSYNEQFF
TGTGCCAGCAGCTTAGATCCGTCCTACAATGAGCAGTTCTTC
>TRBJ1-3|.|TRBV29-1|.
CSVVPGSSGNTIYF
TGCAGCGTTGTACCGGGGAGCTCTGGAAACACCATATATTTT
>TRBJ2-1|.|TRBV19|.
CASSISAGTYNEQFF
TGTGCCAGTAGTATTTCGGCAGGGACCTACAATGAGCAGTTCTTC
>TRBJ1-4|.|TRBV9|.
CASSVAGGATNEKLFF
TGTGCCAGCAGCGTAGCGGGGGGAGCAACTAATGAAAAACTGTTTTTT
>TRBJ1-2|once|TRBV28|TRBD1
CASSATGADYGYTF
TGTGCCAGCAGCGCCACAGGGGCCGACTATGGCTACACCTTC
>TRBJ1-5|few|TRBV28|.
CASSPLGGANQPQHF
TGTGCCAGCAGCCCCCTCGGGGGGGCCAATCAGCCCCAGCATTTT
>TRBJ2-7|.|TRBV6-1|TRBD1
CATRKPGQGVYEQYF
TGTGCCACCAGGAAGCCGGGACAGGGGGTATACGAGCAGTACTTC
>TRBJ2-1|.|TRBV5-1|TRBD2
CASSLGLAGYNEQFF
TGCGCCAGCAGCTTGGGTCTAGCGGGATACAATGAGCAGTTCTTC
>TRBJ1-6|.|TRBV19|.
CASSMNRDSPLHF
TGTGCCAGTAGTATGAACAGGGATTCACCCCTCCACTTT
>TRBJ1-2|.|TRBV5-4|TRBD1
CASRLGTGVNYGYTF
TGTGCCAGCAGATTGGGGACAGGCGTCAACTATGGCTACACCTTC
>TRBJ1-1|once|TRBV5-6|.
CASSFGSEAFF
TGTGCCAGCAGCTTCGGGTCTGAAGCTTTCTTT
>TRBJ1-5|.|TRBV19|.
CASSRERQPQHF
TGTGCCAGCAGTAGGGAGAGACAGCCCCAGCATTTT
>TRBJ2-3|.|TRBV9|.
CASSVVPADTQYF
TGTGCCAGCAGCGTAGTCCCCGCAGATACGCAGTATTTT
>TRBJ2-1|.|TRBV5-1|.
CASMTASSYNEQFF
TGCGCCAGTATGACAGCAAGCTCCTACAATGAGCAGTTCTTC
>TRBJ1-2|.|TRBV10-3|.
CAIVGAVGYGYTF
TGTGCCATCGTGGGGGCCGTCGGCTATGGCTACACCTTC
>TRBJ2-6|.|TRBV6-1|.
CASSERSGANVLTF
TGTGCCAGCAGTGAGCGCTCTGGGGCCAACGTCCTGACTTTC
>TRBJ1-5|.|TRBV6-4|.
CASSPDSTIRPQHF
TGTGCCAGCAGCCCCGACAGTACAATCAGACCCCAGCATTTT
>TRBJ1-5|.|TRBV28|.
CASSHSQPQHF
TGTGCCAGCAGCCACAGTCAGCCCCAGCATTTT
>TRBJ1-1|once|TRBV9|.
CASSPHLGGGTEAFF
TGTGCCAGCAGCCCTCACCTAGGGGGGGGCACTGAAGCTTTCTTT
>TRBJ1-2|once|TRBV5-1|.
CASSLEGANYGYTF
TGCGCCAGCAGCTTGGAAGGAGCTAACTATGGCTACACCTTC
>TRBJ2-2|.|TRBV28|.
CASRTGYAGELFF
TGTGCCAGCAGAACGGGGTACGCCGGGGAGCTGTTTTTT
>TRBJ2-3|.|TRBV7-9|.
CASSPKFPGLSPRTDTQYF
TGTGCCAGCAGCCCAAAATTCCCCGGACTTTCCCCCCGCACAGATACGCAGTATTTT
>TRBJ2-7|.|TRBV4-1|.
CASSLFGGSSYEQYF
TGCGCCAGCAGCCTCTTTGGAGGAAGCTCCTACGAGCAGTACTTC
>TRBJ2-5|.|TRBV7-9|TRBD1
CASSTIWTGGGETQYF
TGTGCCAGCAGCACGATTTGGACAGGGGGAGGAGAGACCCAGTACTTC
>TRBJ1-1|.|TRBV7-9|.
CASSGGTSEAFF
TGTGCCAGCAGCGGAGGGACGTCCGAAGCTTTCTTT
>TRBJ1-1|.|TRBV18|TRBD1
CASSPGTGYTEAFF
TGTGCCAGCTCCCCCGGGACAGGGTACACTGAAGCTTTCTTT
>TRBJ1-4|.|TRBV5-6|TRBD1
CASSRRTGAPEKLFF
TGTGCCAGCAGCAGACGGACAGGCGCCCCTGAAAAACTGTTTTTT
>TRBJ1-4|.|TRBV7-9|.
CASSSTGREKLFF
TGTGCCAGCAGCTCTACAGGGCGGGAAAAACTGTTTTTT
>TRBJ2-2|.|TRBV2|.
CASSEALRNTGELFF
TGTGCCAGCAGTGAAGCGCTTAGGAACACCGGGGAGCTGTTTTTT
>TRBJ2-1|few|TRBV19|TRBD1
CASGQGPSSYNEQFF
TGTGCCAGTGGACAGGGCCCAAGCTCCTACAATGAGCAGTTCTTC
>TRBJ1-2|.|TRBV6-5|.
CASSKSSTGYGYTF
TGTGCCAGCAGTAAGTCCTCGACGGGTTACGGCTACACCTTC
>TRBJ2-1|.|TRBV4-1|TRBD1
CASSLERQGAINEQFF
TGCGCCAGCAGCCTAGAGAGGCAGGGGGCTATCAATGAGCAGTTCTTC
>TRBJ2-7|few|TRBV5-1|TRBD2
CASSPVTSGSSEQYF
TGCGCCAGCAGCCCCGTGACTAGCGGGTCTAGCGAGCAGTACTTC
>TRBJ2-3|.|TRBV6-1|.
CASSAEDPDTQYF
TGTGCCAGCAGTGCGGAGGACCCAGATACGCAGTATTTT
>TRBJ2-2|.|TRBV7-8|.
CASSLLGSAGELFF
TGTGCCAGCAGCCTCCTGGGCTCGGCCGGGGAGCTGTTTTTT
>TRBJ2-5|.|TRBV27|TRBD2
CATSPLAGGLQETQYF
TGTGCCACTTCCCCCCTAGCGGGGGGCCTCCAAGAGACCCAGTACTTC
>TRBJ2-4|.|TRBV30|TRBD2
CAWGGVDIQYF
TGTGCCTGGGGGGGGGTGGACATTCAGTACTTC
>TRBJ1-2|.|TRBV5-1|TRBD1
CASSSSGTAIYGYTF
TGCGCCAGCAGCAGCTCCGGGACAGCTATCTATGGCTACACCTTC
>TRBJ2-7|many|TRBV6-1|TRBD2
CASSPLAGGTYEQYF
TGTGCCAGCAGCCCTCTAGCGGGAGGGACCTACGAGCAGTACTTC
>TRBJ1-1|.|TRBV13|.
CASRRRAGVNTEAFF
TGTGCCAGCAGACGTCGGGCAGGGGTGAACACTGAAGCTTTCTTT